This is a list of T cell receptor beta chains from one sample in a study of response to subunit inactivated influenza vaccine. TCRdb independently ran MiXCR on the RT-PCR reads; one entry per CDR3 protein. The data contain about 700,000 distinct CDR3 sequences, 12% to 15% of them singletons. Here the sequenced sample was PBMCs from blood, taken around 14 days before vaccination. The receptors stem from a man over 45 who received an inactivated influenza vaccine. CDR3s include the opening cysteine and the closing phenylalanine or tryptophan. The D gene is left open where the match is weak. Clone size is stated in some rows and not others, as once, few, many or a class when expanded.

CDR3 DNA: TGTGCCAGCAGCGTAGGGGAGGGAATGCACTATGGCTACACCTTC; CDR3 protein: CASSVGEGMHYGYTF; V gene: TRBV9; clone size: few; J gene: TRBJ1-2; D gene: .
CDR3 DNA: TGTGCCACCAGTCAGGGGAATGAGCAGTTCTTC; CDR3 protein: CATSQGNEQFF; V gene: TRBV15; clone size: few; J gene: TRBJ2-1; D gene: .
CDR3 DNA: TGCAGTGCTAGAGAGAGCTATGAGCAGTTCTTC; CDR3 protein: CSARESYEQFF; V gene: TRBV20-1; clone size: .; J gene: TRBJ2-1; D gene: .
CDR3 DNA: TGTGCCAGCAGTTTTTGGGCGGCTACGAACACCGGGGAGCTGTTTTTT; CDR3 protein: CASSFWAATNTGELFF; V gene: TRBV27; clone size: few; J gene: TRBJ2-2; D gene: .
CDR3 DNA: TGCAGCGGCCGGGACAGCTTAGATGGGGAGCAGTACTTC; CDR3 protein: CSGRDSLDGEQYF; V gene: TRBV29-1; clone size: .; J gene: TRBJ2-7; D gene: TRBD1
CDR3 DNA: TGTGCCAGCAGCATAGGACAGAGAGAGACCCAGTACTTC; CDR3 protein: CASSIGQRETQYF; V gene: TRBV7-2; clone size: few; J gene: TRBJ2-5; D gene: .
CDR3 DNA: TGTGCCAGCAGCGCCCAACTAGCGAGCTACAATGAGCAGTTCTTC; CDR3 protein: CASSAQLASYNEQFF; V gene: TRBV9; clone size: .; J gene: TRBJ2-1; D gene: TRBD2
CDR3 DNA: TGTGCCAGCAGCTTGGGATTCGGTAGCGGTTCCTACGAGCAGTACTTC; CDR3 protein: CASSLGFGSGSYEQYF; V gene: TRBV7-2; clone size: few; J gene: TRBJ2-7; D gene: .
CDR3 DNA: TGTGCCACCAGCAGACACCCCGGGACAGGGCTAGGAAACACCATATATTTT; CDR3 protein: CATSRHPGTGLGNTIYF; V gene: TRBV15; clone size: .; J gene: TRBJ1-3; D gene: TRBD1
CDR3 DNA: TGTGCCAGCAGCGCCACGGCCGTGACAGCAAACACCGGGGAGCTGTTTTTT; CDR3 protein: CASSATAVTANTGELFF; V gene: TRBV7-3; clone size: .; J gene: TRBJ2-2; D gene: .
CDR3 DNA: TGTGCCAGCAGCCATTCCGGGACAGGGGGCCACAATGAGCAGTTCTTC; CDR3 protein: CASSHSGTGGHNEQFF; V gene: TRBV3-1; clone size: .; J gene: TRBJ2-1; D gene: TRBD1
CDR3 DNA: TGTGCCACCAGTGATACTGCCCTAGGTGGGGCCAACGTCCTGACTTTC; CDR3 protein: CATSDTALGGANVLTF; V gene: TRBV24-1; clone size: many; J gene: TRBJ2-6; D gene: .
CDR3 DNA: TGTGCCAGCAGCTTAGTTCCTAGCGGGAGTGTGAAAGAGACCCAGTACTTC; CDR3 protein: CASSLVPSGSVKETQYF; V gene: TRBV7-8; clone size: many; J gene: TRBJ2-5; D gene: TRBD2
CDR3 DNA: TGCGCCAGCAGCCAAGTACACGGCTACAATGAGCAGTTCTTC; CDR3 protein: CASSQVHGYNEQFF; V gene: TRBV4-3; clone size: many; J gene: TRBJ2-1; D gene: .
CDR3 DNA: TGTGCCAGCAGTTACAAAGGGGGACAGCCCTTCACCGGGGAGCTGTTTTTT; CDR3 protein: CASSYKGGQPFTGELFF; V gene: TRBV6-2/TRBV6-3; clone size: many; J gene: TRBJ2-2; D gene: TRBD1
CDR3 DNA: TGTGCCAGCAGCTTAATGGTTAGCGGGGGTGGAGAGACCCAGTACTTC; CDR3 protein: CASSLMVSGGGETQYF; V gene: TRBV7-2; clone size: few; J gene: TRBJ2-5; D gene: TRBD2
CDR3 DNA: TGTGCCAGCAGCTCCCGGACAGGGTTTAGCGAGCAGTACTTC; CDR3 protein: CASSSRTGFSEQYF; V gene: TRBV11-2; clone size: .; J gene: TRBJ2-7; D gene: TRBD1
CDR3 DNA: TGTGCCAGCAGCTTAGCGTCAGGCGAGAGCTCCTACAATGAGCAGTTCTTC; CDR3 protein: CASSLASGESSYNEQFF; V gene: TRBV7-2; clone size: few; J gene: TRBJ2-1; D gene: .
CDR3 DNA: TGTGCCAGCAGTTTAATAGCGGGGGGTCAAGAGACCCAGTACTTC; CDR3 protein: CASSLIAGGQETQYF; V gene: TRBV12-3/TRBV12-4; clone size: many; J gene: TRBJ2-5; D gene: TRBD2
CDR3 DNA: TGTGCCAGCGATGCAGGACGGGAATACGAGCAGTACTTC; CDR3 protein: CASDAGREYEQYF; V gene: TRBV2; clone size: .; J gene: TRBJ2-7; D gene: .
CDR3 DNA: TGTGCCAGCACCCGGGACGGGAAAGGAGAAAAACTGTTTTTT; CDR3 protein: CASTRDGKGEKLFF; V gene: TRBV21-1; clone size: .; J gene: TRBJ1-4; D gene: .
CDR3 DNA: TGCAGTGCTAGGAGTACATCGGTTTATCACGAGCAGTACTTC; CDR3 protein: CSARSTSVYHEQYF; V gene: TRBV20-1; clone size: few; J gene: TRBJ2-7; D gene: .
CDR3 DNA: TGTGCCAGCAGTTCGCTTCCCAGCTCCTACAATGAGCAGTTCTTC; CDR3 protein: CASSSLPSSYNEQFF; V gene: TRBV7-3; clone size: .; J gene: TRBJ2-1; D gene: .
CDR3 DNA: TGTGCCACCAGTGACCCTAGCGGGAGAACAGATACGCAGTATTTT; CDR3 protein: CATSDPSGRTDTQYF; V gene: TRBV24-1; clone size: many; J gene: TRBJ2-3; D gene: TRBD2
CDR3 DNA: TGTGCCAGCAGCTTAGAGATGACAGGGAACTATGGCTACACCTTC; CDR3 protein: CASSLEMTGNYGYTF; V gene: TRBV7-9; clone size: .; J gene: TRBJ1-2; D gene: TRBD1
CDR3 DNA: TGTGCCAGCAGCGCCCCGCGGGGGGGGCTAGACTCCTACGAGCAGTACTTC; CDR3 protein: CASSAPRGGLDSYEQYF; V gene: TRBV9; clone size: .; J gene: TRBJ2-7; D gene: TRBD2
CDR3 DNA: TGTGCCAGCAGCTACACAAGGAGTTCACCCCTCCACTTT; CDR3 protein: CASSYTRSSPLHF; V gene: TRBV7-3; clone size: .; J gene: TRBJ1-6; D gene: .
CDR3 DNA: TGCAGCGTTGATGAGATTGGTCGGGACAGCTACACAGATACGCAGTATTTT; CDR3 protein: CSVDEIGRDSYTDTQYF; V gene: TRBV29-1; clone size: few; J gene: TRBJ2-3; D gene: TRBD1
CDR3 DNA: TGTGCCAGCAGTCTAGTATTATCGGCAGGGGTGAACGAGCAGTACTTC; CDR3 protein: CASSLVLSAGVNEQYF; V gene: TRBV28; clone size: few; J gene: TRBJ2-7; D gene: .
CDR3 DNA: TGTGCCAGCAGCCGACATCAAGCGGAGCTCCTCGAGCAGTACTTC; CDR3 protein: CASSRHQAELLEQYF; V gene: TRBV4-2; clone size: .; J gene: TRBJ2-7; D gene: .
CDR3 DNA: TGTGCCAGTAGTTCCCGGGGACACGGCTTCTACGAGCAGTACTTC; CDR3 protein: CASSSRGHGFYEQYF; V gene: TRBV19; clone size: many; J gene: TRBJ2-7; D gene: .
CDR3 DNA: TGCGCCAGCAGCCAATCTCTACCCTACGAGCAGTACTTC; CDR3 protein: CASSQSLPYEQYF; V gene: TRBV4-1; clone size: few; J gene: TRBJ2-7; D gene: .
CDR3 DNA: TGTGCCAGCAGCCAACGACGGGGATTGGAAGAGACCCAGTACTTC; CDR3 protein: CASSQRRGLEETQYF; V gene: TRBV11-2; clone size: few; J gene: TRBJ2-5; D gene: .
CDR3 DNA: TGCAGTGCTAGGACTATGAACACCGGGGAGCTGTTTTTT; CDR3 protein: CSARTMNTGELFF; V gene: TRBV20-1; clone size: .; J gene: TRBJ2-2; D gene: .
CDR3 DNA: TGTGCCAGCAGCTTTTCGGGTAGGGATCAGCCCCAGCATTTT; CDR3 protein: CASSFSGRDQPQHF; V gene: TRBV7-2; clone size: .; J gene: TRBJ1-5; D gene: .
CDR3 DNA: TGTGCCAGCAGCTTGGCTAAGGGACCTCGATCCACCGGGGAGCTGTTTTTT; CDR3 protein: CASSLAKGPRSTGELFF; V gene: TRBV5-6; clone size: few; J gene: TRBJ2-2; D gene: .
CDR3 DNA: TGTGCCACCCGGGAGCGGGGGAGCACAGATACGCAGTATTTT; CDR3 protein: CATRERGSTDTQYF; V gene: TRBV7-9; clone size: few; J gene: TRBJ2-3; D gene: TRBD2
CDR3 DNA: TGTGCCAGCAGCTCCGGGACTAGCGGAGCCACAGATACGCAGTATTTT; CDR3 protein: CASSSGTSGATDTQYF; V gene: TRBV7-3; clone size: few; J gene: TRBJ2-3; D gene: TRBD2
CDR3 DNA: TGTGCCAGCAGTTTAGGCTGGGGTTCTGCTGAAGCTTTCTTT; CDR3 protein: CASSLGWGSAEAFF; V gene: TRBV12-3/TRBV12-4; clone size: few; J gene: TRBJ1-1; D gene: .
CDR3 DNA: TGCGCCAGCAGCCAAGATGCCCGCGGGACAGCCTCCTCTGGAAACACCATATATTTT; CDR3 protein: CASSQDARGTASSGNTIYF; V gene: TRBV4-3; clone size: .; J gene: TRBJ1-3; D gene: TRBD1